The 17 T cell receptor beta chains presented below share a single source sample, sequenced in a study of blood T cell repertoires in COVID-19 (dated by TCRdb to the early 2020s). Libraries were built with the immunoSEQ multiplex PCR assay. TCRdb obtained this table from immuneACCESS and retained in-frame rearrangements with V and J assigned. These tables miss some clones; where compared with another copy, unresolved V genes account for less than half of the shortfall, and the remainder is unexplained. For this sample the table gives around 200,000 clones, of which about 86% were detected only once. The ten largest clones add up to 2.6% of the sample. Sequenced: peripheral blood. The receptors here all came from a human donor with acute or convalescent COVID-19. The donor label of this sample is uncertain.

This clone has more than one count but fewer than ten. The chain joins TRBV19 to TRBJ1-1; a possible D gene is TRBD1 (6 bases). The germline gives CDR1 LNHDA, CDR2 SQIVND (reference sequence). The CDR3 spans 17 residues. With 3 bases removed from V and 1 base from J, the gap between germline ends came to 18 bases. CDR3 sequence (DNA): TGTGCCAGTAGTATGGGGCAAGGGGGAGGGAGGAACACTGAAGCTTTCTTT. This sequence encodes CASSMGQGGGRNTEAFF.

This clone is a singleton in its sample. The chain employs TRBV4-2 and TRBJ2-7; TRBD2 might be the D (5 bases). Germline loops: CDR1 LGHNA, CDR2 YNFKEQ. Trimming shortened V by 4 bases and J by 0 bases, and 10 bases separated the two germline ends. The CDR3 spans 14 residues. CDR3 DNA: TGTGCCAGCAGCCGAGCGGACCCCTCCTACGAGCAGTACTTC. Translation: CASSRADPSYEQYF.

The CDR3 is CASKESQGGHTDTQYF. In DNA form, the CDR3 reads TGTGCCAGCAAGGAGTCTCAGGGGGGTCACACAGATACGCAGTATTTT. This chain links TRBV6-6 with TRBJ2-3; weak D call: TRBD1 (7 bases). The CDR3 is 16 amino acids. The V end was cut by 7 bases, the J end by 2 bases, with 19 bases between. Germline V CDR1 and CDR2: MNHNY, SVGAGI (reference sequence).

V and J are TRBV10-2 and TRBJ1-1, with D perhaps TRBD1 (6 bases). V dropped 6 bases and J dropped 3 bases, with 11 bases sitting between them. CDR3 length equals 13 residues. Germline CDR1 is WSHSY and CDR2 is SAAADI. The CDR3: CASSQQGYTEAFF. CDR3 nucleotides: TGCGCCAGCAGCCAACAGGGATACACTGAAGCTTTCTTT.

V is TRBV19 and J is TRBJ2-3; 8 bases are a match to TRBD2. After removal of 4 bases from V and 3 bases from J, the junction contained 6 bases not matched to a gene. Germline values: CDR1 LNHDA, CDR2 SQIVND (reference sequence). The CDR3 extends over 15 amino acids. The CDR3 DNA sequence: TGTGCCAGTAGTAGATCTAGCGGGCGGACAGATACGCAGTATTTT. Protein sequence: CASSRSSGRTDTQYF.

The rearrangement joins TRBV7-9 to TRBJ2-6, with 11 bases lining up with TRBD1. Germline CDR1 and CDR2: SEHNR and FQNEAQ (reference sequence). V dropped 5 bases and J dropped 0; count of bases not matched to a gene: 6. The CDR3 is 18 amino acids. The CDR3 sequence: CASSPRTGGYSGANVLTF. The CDR3 DNA follows: TGTGCCAGCAGCCCGAGGACAGGGGGCTACTCTGGGGCCAACGTCCTGACTTTC.

This clone was detected a few times. J is TRBJ1-4 and V is TRBV5-1, with TRBD1 matching over 12 bases. Germline V gene sequence: CDR1 SGHRS, CDR2 YFSETQ. This CDR3 contains 16 residues. Trimming removed 4 bases from V and 7 bases from J; junction bases left unmatched: 8. The CDR3 loop reads CASSVGQGAQGEKLFF. CDR3 DNA: TGCGCCAGCAGCGTGGGACAGGGGGCGCAGGGTGAAAAACTGTTTTTT. Full variable domain (outside the CDR3, taken from reference TRBV5-1 and TRBJ1-4): KAGVTQTPRYLIKTRGQQVTLSCSPISGHRSVSWYQQTPGQGLQFLFEYFSETQRNKGNFPGRFSGRQFSNSRSEMNVSTLELGDSALYLCASSVGQGAQGEKLFFGSGTQLSVL.

CDR3 residues: CASSPSSINSNQPQHF. CDR3 sequence (DNA): TGTGCCAGCTCACCATCGTCTATTAATAGCAATCAGCCCCAGCATTTT. The V and J genes are TRBV18 and TRBJ1-5; no reliable D call. The germline gives CDR1 KGHSH, CDR2 LQKENI. V lost 2 bases and J lost 0, with 11 bases in between. The length of the CDR3 is 16 residues.

The chain links TRBV19 to TRBJ2-7; 7 bases fit TRBD2. The CDR3 runs 15 residues. After removal of 1 base from V and 2 bases from J, the junction contained 5 bases not matched to a gene. Germline V gene sequence: CDR1 LNHDA, CDR2 SQIVND (reference sequence). The CDR3 DNA reads as TGTGCCAGTAGTATAGGGGCCGGGGGGACCTACGAGCAGTACTTC. Its translation is CASSIGAGGTYEQYF.

The chain recombines TRBV11-2 with TRBJ2-1; possibly TRBD2 for D (7 bases). The CDR3 is made up of 22 amino acids. CDR1 and CDR2 (germline): SGHAT, FQNNGV. V lost 6 bases, J lost 1 base, and 34 bases lay in between. The CDR3 coding sequence is TGTGCCAGCAGTTCAGAGGGGGAGGGGTTAATGTGGGGCAGTAGGTCCTACAATGAGCAGTTCTTC. This translates into CASSSEGEGLMWGSRSYNEQFF. The entire variable domain, with the rest obtained from reference TRBV11-2 and TRBJ2-1, is as follows: EAGVAQSPRYKIIEKRQSVAFWCNPISGHATLYWYQQILGQGPKLLIQFQNNGVVDDSQLPKDRFSAERLKGVDSTLKIQPAKLEDSAVYLCASSSEGEGLMWGSRSYNEQFFGPGTRLTVL.

The J gene is TRBJ1-3, the V gene TRBV6-5; a weak D match, TRBD1 (5 bases). Germline values: CDR1 MNHEY, CDR2 SVGAGI. Trimming took 4 bases from V and 0 from J, leaving 10 bases between them. The CDR3 runs 15 residues. This CDR3 reads CASSSAGYSGNTIYF. The CDR3 DNA follows: TGTGCCAGCAGTTCCGCAGGGTACTCTGGAAACACCATATATTTT.

The chain's CDR3 is CASSSRGSPYGYTF. CDR3 coding DNA: TGTGCCAGCAGCAGCAGGGGGTCCCCGTATGGCTACACCTTC. The chain links TRBV9 to TRBJ1-2; 7 nucleotides align to TRBD1. CDR3 length: 14 amino acids. Germline lookup yields CDR1 SGDLS and CDR2 YYNGEE. V dropped 4 bases and J dropped 5; count of bases not matched to a gene: 8.

The chain couples TRBV11-2 to TRBJ2-1; 7 bases are a match to TRBD2. The CDR3 consists of 15 residues. Germline V gene data show CDR1 as SGHAT and CDR2 as FQNNGV. V lost 5 bases to trimming and J lost 7 bases; unmatched junction nucleotides: 11. The DNA of the CDR3 is TGTGCCAGCAGCCGAAGAAGCGGGGTGGGGAATGAGCAGTTCTTC. Its translation: CASSRRSGVGNEQFF.

This sequence joins TRBV7-9 and TRBJ1-1; D unclear. The CDR3 loop spans 13 amino acids. V was cut by 1 base and J by 13 bases, with 16 bases left in between. Per the germline V gene, CDR1 is SEHNR and CDR2 is FQNEAQ (reference sequence). The CDR3 DNA reads TGTGCCAGCAGCTTAGTAGCGGGTCAGGTCGATTTCTTT. Translated, it gives CASSLVAGQVDFF.

The chain joins TRBV5-4 to TRBJ1-3; weak D call: TRBD1 (5 bases). Germline CDR1 is SGHNT and CDR2 is YYREEE (reference sequence). V lost 4 bases, J lost 0 bases, and 11 bases lay in between. The CDR3 contains 15 residues. In nucleotides, the CDR3 is TGTGCCAGCAGCGGCGGGGACCTCTCTGGAAACACCATATATTTT. This translates into CASSGGDLSGNTIYF.

The chain is built from TRBV6-2 or TRBV6-3 and TRBJ2-7; 10 nucleotides align to TRBD2. Per germline, CDR1 MNHEY and CDR2 SVGEGT. Trimming cost V 1 base and J 6 bases; bases outside gene matches: 6. The CDR3 has 15 residues. The CDR3 nucleotides read TGTGCCAGCAGTTACTTCCGGACTAGCGGACCCGAGCAGTACTTC. It specifies CASSYFRTSGPEQYF.

This rearrangement joins TRBV3-1 (or the pseudogene TRBV3-2) to TRBJ2-7; D remains ambiguous. Germline CDR1 is LGHDT and CDR2 is YNNKEL (reference sequence). The CDR3 runs to 12 residues. Trimming shortened V by 0 bases and J by 10 bases, and 10 bases separated the two germline ends. CDR3 DNA sequence: TGTGCCAGCAGCCAAGACTCGGTCTACCAGTACTTC. This sequence encodes CASSQDSVYQYF.